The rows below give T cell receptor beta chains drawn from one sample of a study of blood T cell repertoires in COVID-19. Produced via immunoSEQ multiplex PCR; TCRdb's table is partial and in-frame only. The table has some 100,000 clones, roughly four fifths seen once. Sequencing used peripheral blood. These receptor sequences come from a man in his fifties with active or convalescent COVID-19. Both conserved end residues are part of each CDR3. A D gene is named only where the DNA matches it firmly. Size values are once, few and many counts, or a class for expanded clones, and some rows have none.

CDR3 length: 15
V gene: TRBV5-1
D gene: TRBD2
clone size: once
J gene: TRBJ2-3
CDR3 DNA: TGCGCCAGCAGCTTGGGCGGGGGAGGTCCAGATACGCAGTATTTT
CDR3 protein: CASSLGGGGPDTQYF

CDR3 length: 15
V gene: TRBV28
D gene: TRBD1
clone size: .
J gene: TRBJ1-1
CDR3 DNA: TGTGCCAGCAGTTCGCGCGCCGGGACAGTCGTTGAAGCTTTCTTT
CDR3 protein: CASSSRAGTVVEAFF

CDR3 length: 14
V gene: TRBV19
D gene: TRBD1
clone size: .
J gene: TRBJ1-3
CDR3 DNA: TGTGCCAGTGCACCAGGACAGGGAGAAAACACCATATATTTT
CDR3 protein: CASAPGQGENTIYF

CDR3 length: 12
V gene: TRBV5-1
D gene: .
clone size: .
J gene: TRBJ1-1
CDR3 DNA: TGCGCCAGCAGCCAGCCAGGGCCAGAAGCTTTCTTT
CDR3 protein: CASSQPGPEAFF

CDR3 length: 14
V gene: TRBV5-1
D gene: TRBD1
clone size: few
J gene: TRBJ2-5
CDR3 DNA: TGCGCCAGCAGCTCACTTGGACAGGCAGAGACCCAGTACTTC
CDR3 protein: CASSSLGQAETQYF

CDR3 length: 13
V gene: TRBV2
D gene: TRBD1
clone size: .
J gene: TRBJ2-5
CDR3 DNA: TGTGCCAGCCGGACAGGGGTTGAAGAGACCCAGTACTTC
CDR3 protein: CASRTGVEETQYF

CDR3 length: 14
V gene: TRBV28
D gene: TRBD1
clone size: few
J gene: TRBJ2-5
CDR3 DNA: TGTGCCAGCACCTTGACAGGGATAGGGGAGACCCAGTACTTC
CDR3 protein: CASTLTGIGETQYF

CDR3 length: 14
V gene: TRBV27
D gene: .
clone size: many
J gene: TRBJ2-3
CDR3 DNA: TGTGCCAGCAGTTTATGGACTAACACAGATACGCAGTATTTT
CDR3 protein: CASSLWTNTDTQYF

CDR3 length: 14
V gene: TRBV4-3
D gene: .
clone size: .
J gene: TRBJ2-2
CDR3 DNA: TGCGCCAGCAGCTTCAATACAGGGCCCGGGGAGCTGTTTTTT
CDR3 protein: CASSFNTGPGELFF

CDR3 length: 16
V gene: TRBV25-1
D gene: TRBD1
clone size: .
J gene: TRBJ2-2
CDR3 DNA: TGTGCCAGCAGTGATAGTGACAGGGCTAACACCGGGGAGCTGTTTTTT
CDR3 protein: CASSDSDRANTGELFF

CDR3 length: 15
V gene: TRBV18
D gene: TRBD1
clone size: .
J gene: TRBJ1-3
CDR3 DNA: TGTGCCAGCTCACCACAGGGGGCAACTGGAAACACCATATATTTT
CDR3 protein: CASSPQGATGNTIYF

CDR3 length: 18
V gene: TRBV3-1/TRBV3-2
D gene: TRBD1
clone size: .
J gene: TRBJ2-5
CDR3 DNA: TGTGCCAGCAGCCCTAGGGTGGCAGGGGGACCCTCTCAAGAGACCCAGTACTTC
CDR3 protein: CASSPRVAGGPSQETQYF

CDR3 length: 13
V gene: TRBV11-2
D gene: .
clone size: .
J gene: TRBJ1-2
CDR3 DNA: TGTGCCAGCAGCCAAACAGGGAACTATGGCTACACCTTC
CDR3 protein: CASSQTGNYGYTF

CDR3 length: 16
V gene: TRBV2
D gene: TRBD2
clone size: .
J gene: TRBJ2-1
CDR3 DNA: TGTGCCAGCGGACCTACGTACGGGGGGGCGATGGATGAGCAGTTCTTC
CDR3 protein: CASGPTYGGAMDEQFF

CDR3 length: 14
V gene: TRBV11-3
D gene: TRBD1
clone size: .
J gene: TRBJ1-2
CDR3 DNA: TGTGCCAGCAGCCCCAGACAGGGGACGAACGGCTACACCTTC
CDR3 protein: CASSPRQGTNGYTF

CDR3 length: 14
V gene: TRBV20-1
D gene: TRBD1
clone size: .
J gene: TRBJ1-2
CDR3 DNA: TGCAGTGCTAGTAGGAGACAGGGGCGCGGGGGCTACACCTTC
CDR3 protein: CSASRRQGRGGYTF

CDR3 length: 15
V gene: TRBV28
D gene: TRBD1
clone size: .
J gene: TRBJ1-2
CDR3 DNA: TGTGCCAGCAGCGGTATGCAGGGGGAGGTGGGAGGCTACACCTTC
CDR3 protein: CASSGMQGEVGGYTF

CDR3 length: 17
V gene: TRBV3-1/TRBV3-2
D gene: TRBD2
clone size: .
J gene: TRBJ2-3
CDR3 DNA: TGTGCCAGCAGCCAGATCCGAGCGGGGGCCTTCACAGATACGCAGTATTTT
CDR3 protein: CASSQIRAGAFTDTQYF